Presented here are 6 T cell receptor beta chains from one specimen sequenced in a study of Graves' ophthalmopathy and Graves' hyperthyroidism. RNA transcripts served as template for amplifying TCR beta CDR3 sequences. An initial RT-PCR round employing HTBI primers preceded a second-round multiplex PCR. One entry per CDR3 protein results from TCRdb running MiXCR on the multiplex PCR reads. Seen here are under 800,000 distinct CDR3 sequences, about 20% observed once, and the top ten hold 7.1%. The source material was peripheral blood. Source of these receptors: a young woman with stable Graves' hyperthyroidism. Some clones in this sample may be carry-over from other donors' samples.

This clonotype was seen repeatedly, ten times or more. This sequence joins TRBV13 and TRBJ1-2; no clear D. CDR1 and CDR2 from the germline V gene are PRHDT and FYEKMQ (reference sequence). This CDR3 region has 15 residues. V was trimmed by 2 bases and J by 2 bases, leaving 12 bases between them. The CDR3 loop reads CASSLFPGLNYGYTF. DNA of the CDR3: TGTGCCAGCAGCTTATTTCCAGGACTCAACTATGGCTACACCTTC.

V gene TRBV28 combines with J gene TRBJ1-2, with D hard to call. CDR1 is MDHEN and CDR2 is SYDVKM in the germline V gene. The CDR3 totals 13 residues. Deletions cut 3 bases from V and 8 bases from J, with 13 bases between. CDR3 loop: CASSFRTLGGYTF. CDR3 nucleotide sequence: TGTGCCAGCAGTTTTCGAACTCTGGGCGGCTACACCTTC.

Regarding this clonotype: A much larger clone lies one base from this, so it may be a read error. The CDR3 protein is CASSIPGPLRDTGELVF. CDR3 bases: TGTGCCAGCAGCATACCCGGACCCCTCAGGGACACCGGGGAGCTGGTTTTT. The chain employs TRBV2 and TRBJ2-2; weak D call: TRBD1 (6 bases). Germline CDR1 SNHLY, CDR2 FYNNEI. The CDR3 sequence is 17 residues long.

Comment on this clonotype: This clone may be a read error of a much larger clone one base away. This sequence joins TRBV30 and TRBJ1-2; no clear D. The CDR3 spans 16 residues. The germline gives CDR1 GTSNPN, CDR2 SVGIG (reference sequence). The germline V and J ends were trimmed by 1 base and 6 bases, with 21 bases remaining between them. The CDR3 sequence is CAWSESRAYRTHGYTF. CDR3 in DNA: TGTGCCTGGAGTGAATCGCGGGCATATCGAACTCATGGCTACACCTTC.

This clonotype came up many times. The rearrangement links TRBV5-1 to TRBJ1-1; D may be TRBD1 (5 bases). Germline V gene lookup returns CDR1 SGHRS and CDR2 YFSETQ. V lost 4 bases, J lost 5 bases, and 18 bases lay in between. This CDR3 is built from 15 residues. The CDR3, as DNA: TGCGCCAGCAGCCACTCCCAGGGTGGGTGGACTGAAGCTTTCTTT. Its translation is CASSHSQGGWTEAFF.

This chain connects TRBV5-1 to TRBJ2-7; D is unresolved. V lost 1 base and J 0 bases, leaving 11 bases between the germline ends. The CDR3 consists of 15 residues. The germline V gene has CDR1 SGHRS and CDR2 YFSETQ. CDR3 DNA: TGCGCCAGCAGCTTGTCCCCTCTGAGCTCCTACGAGCAGTACTTC. Its translation is CASSLSPLSSYEQYF.